The 17 T cell receptor beta chains below all came from one sample that was sequenced in a study of technical replicates of blood from several donors. Libraries were prepared by immunoSEQ multiplex PCR; TCRdb keeps only in-frame clonotypes and omits some of them. In the table there are around 100,000 clones, less than 95% of which are singletons. Material for sequencing was T cells isolated from PBMCs. All receptors come from a human donor in good health.

Only one count was recorded for this clone. Given the absence of the conserved phenylalanine or tryptophan at the CDR3 end, a read error is likely. Because the CDR3's place on the DNA is in doubt, the DNA is left out and the CDR3 is given as listed by TCRdb. The V and J genes are TRBV5-6 and TRBJ1-1; the D call of TRBD1 is as the table states it, not checked on the DNA. A total of 8 residues make up the CDR3, ends included. CDR1 and CDR2 from the germline V gene are SGHDT and YYEEEE. This CDR3 reads CASSLVQG.

The chain links TRBV2 to TRBJ2-3, with 13 bases fitting TRBD2. V trimming: 7 bases; J trimming: 2 bases; junction bases outside the gene matches: 12. Germline CDR1 is SNHLY and CDR2 is FYNNEI. The CDR3 runs 18 residues. CDR3 coding DNA: TGTGCCAGCACTGGCACCCCGGGACTAGCGGGACTCACAGATACGCAGTATTTT. Amino acids: CASTGTPGLAGLTDTQYF.

The chain is built from TRBV30 and TRBJ1-1; the D gene is possibly TRBD1 (5 bases). The ends were cut back, 3 bases at V and 6 bases at J, with 17 bases in the middle. This CDR3 region has 14 residues. Per germline, CDR1 GTSNPN and CDR2 SVGIG (reference sequence). The CDR3 coding sequence is TGTGCCTGGAGCGAGACGCGGGGGTGGTCTGAAGCTTTCTTT. Translating it yields CAWSETRGWSEAFF.

The chain carries TRBV29-1 and TRBJ1-6; possible D gene TRBD1, 6 bases. The CDR3 covers 13 residues. Trimming cost V 3 bases and J 10 bases, with 13 bases left between them. From germline, CDR1 is SQVTM and CDR2 ANQGSEA. This chain's CDR3 is CSVEVRGKSPLHF. CDR3 bases: TGCAGCGTTGAGGTCAGGGGCAAGTCACCCCTCCACTTT.

The chain has TRBV2 and TRBJ2-7, with D perhaps TRBD1 (5 bases). V was shortened by 7 bases and J by 3 bases, with 16 bases between the two germline ends. Germline V gives CDR1 SNHLY, CDR2 FYNNEI. CDR3 length: 14 amino acids. The CDR3 DNA follows: TGTGCCAGCAATGTTTATCATCAGGGCTACGAGCAGTACTTC. It translates to CASNVYHQGYEQYF.

This rearrangement joins TRBV28 to TRBJ2-7, with 8 nucleotides matching TRBD2. Germline V gene lookup returns CDR1 MDHEN and CDR2 SYDVKM. The CDR3 is 15 amino acids. J lost 2 bases, V lost 3 bases, and 6 bases had no gene match. Here the CDR3 reads CASSFSGLGAYEQYF. For the CDR3, the DNA is TGTGCCAGCAGTTTTTCGGGACTAGGGGCCTACGAGCAGTACTTC.

The gene calls are TRBV28 and TRBJ1-5; TRBD1 agrees at 7 bases. The CDR3 is 15 amino acids. CDR1 and CDR2 (germline): MDHEN, SYDVKM. V gave up 3 bases and J gave up 11 bases; unmatched junction bases: 13. The CDR3 nucleotides are TGTGCCAGCAGTTTCGAGGGGGCCGAATTGGGGACCCAGCATTTT. Protein sequence: CASSFEGAELGTQHF.

The J gene is TRBJ2-2, the V gene TRBV28, with 16 bases aligning to TRBD2. Germline trimming cut 5 bases from V and 4 bases from J; bases unmatched to any gene: 4. Germline V gives CDR1 MDHEN, CDR2 SYDVKM. The CDR3 runs 17 residues. CDR3 DNA sequence: TGTGCCAGCAGTCCGGGACTAGCGGGAGGGCCCACCGGGGAGCTGTTTTTT. This sequence encodes CASSPGLAGGPTGELFF.

The V and J genes are TRBV6-5 and TRBJ1-5; TRBD1 might be the D (5 bases). Germline V gives CDR1 MNHEY, CDR2 SVGAGI. The V end was cut by 7 bases, the J end by 1 base, with 11 bases between. This CDR3 has 14 residues. The CDR3 loop is CASTMAGSNQPQHF. The CDR3 coding sequence is TGTGCCAGCACAATGGCAGGGAGCAATCAGCCCCAGCATTTT.

The chain links TRBV2 to TRBJ1-1; D is uncertain. Trimming pared 4 bases from V and 0 bases from J, leaving 6 bases between. The germline gives CDR1 SNHLY, CDR2 FYNNEI. The length of the CDR3 is 13 residues. CDR3 residues: CASSASLNTEAFF. The CDR3 coding sequence is TGTGCCAGCAGTGCGAGCTTGAACACTGAAGCTTTCTTT.

The chain recombines TRBV6-5 with TRBJ2-7, with 7 bases aligning to TRBD2. CDR1 and CDR2 from the germline V gene are MNHEY and SVGAGI. Trimming removed 5 bases from V and 1 base from J; junction bases left unmatched: 8. CDR3 size: 15 residues. CDR3 protein: CASSTGTTTSYEQYF. The DNA for the CDR3 is TGTGCCAGCAGTACCGGGACTACAACTTCCTACGAGCAGTACTTC.

The rearrangement uses TRBV9 and TRBJ1-3; D gene ambiguous. Trimming cost V 5 bases and J 0 bases, with 12 bases left between them. Germline V lookup: CDR1 SGDLS, CDR2 YYNGEE. CDR3 length: 15 amino acids. CDR3 sequence (DNA): TGTGCCAGCAGTCTTAGCTCCTTCTCTGGAAACACCATATATTTT. This codes for CASSLSSFSGNTIYF.

This clone was seen only once. The chain joins TRBV5-5 to TRBJ1-1; D uncertain. CDR1 and CDR2 (germline): SGHKS, YYEKEE (reference sequence). CDR3 size: 16 residues. V was clipped by 1 base and J by 4 bases, with 17 bases between them. CDR3 coding DNA: TGTGCCAGCAGCTTGAGGGAGACCGTCGGGCGCACTGAAGCTTTCTTT. This gives the protein CASSLRETVGRTEAFF.

The chain recombines TRBV6-6 with TRBJ2-2, with 8 positions matching TRBD2. V lost 7 bases and J lost 0; bases outside the gene matches: 4. This CDR3 contains 15 residues. CDR1 is MNHNY and CDR2 is SVGAGI in the germline V gene (reference sequence). CDR3 residues: CASTTGRANTGELFF. The CDR3 DNA is TGTGCCAGCACAACCGGGAGGGCGAACACCGGGGAGCTGTTTTTT.

The V call is TRBV10-3, the J call TRBJ1-1, with D unclear. Germline V gene data show CDR1 as ENHRY and CDR2 as SYGVKD. Trimming stripped 5 bases from V and 3 bases from J, with 13 bases between. The CDR3 has 14 amino acids. CDR3 nucleotides: TGTGCCATCAGTCTCAAAGACACAGACACTGAAGCTTTCTTT. Translating it yields CAISLKDTDTEAFF.

This chain connects TRBV27 to TRBJ1-5; 8 nucleotides align to TRBD1. The CDR3 contains 16 residues. In germline, CDR1 is MNHEY, CDR2 SMNVEV (reference sequence). The V segment lost 6 bases and the J segment 7 bases; nucleotides outside the gene matches: 14. For the CDR3, the DNA is TGTGCCAGCAGCCCCCAGAGGACAGGGTGGGTCCAGCCCCAGCATTTT. Protein: CASSPQRTGWVQPQHF.

This sequence joins TRBV6-1 and TRBJ2-7, with 7 bases lining up with TRBD1. The CDR3 sequence is 15 residues long. The germline CDR1 and CDR2 sequences are MNHNS and SASEGT. V lost 3 bases, J lost 2 bases, and 7 bases stayed unmatched. The CDR3 sequence: CASSESQGKAYEQYF. CDR3 nucleotides: TGTGCCAGCAGTGAGTCACAGGGGAAGGCCTACGAGCAGTACTTC.